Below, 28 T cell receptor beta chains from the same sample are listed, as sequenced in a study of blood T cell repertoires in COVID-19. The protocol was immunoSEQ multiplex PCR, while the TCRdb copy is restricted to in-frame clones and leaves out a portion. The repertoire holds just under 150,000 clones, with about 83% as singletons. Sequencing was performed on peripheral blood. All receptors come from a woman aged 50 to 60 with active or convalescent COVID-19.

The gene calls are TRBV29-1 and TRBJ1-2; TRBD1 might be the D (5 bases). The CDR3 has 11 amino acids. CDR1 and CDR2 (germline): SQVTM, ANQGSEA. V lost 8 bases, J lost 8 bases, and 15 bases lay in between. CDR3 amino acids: CSLTESQGYTF. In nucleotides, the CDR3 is TGCAGCCTGACAGAGTCGCAGGGCTACACCTTC.

The CDR3 protein is CSASNRGRNEQFF. CDR3 in DNA: TGCAGTGCTAGTAACAGGGGGCGGAATGAGCAGTTCTTC. The chain has TRBV20-1 and TRBJ2-1; 9 nucleotides agree with TRBD1. The germline V gene encodes CDR1 DFQATT and CDR2 SNEGSKA (reference sequence). The CDR3 has 13 residues. The V gene end was trimmed by 3 bases and the J gene end by 7 bases; junction bases not matched to a gene: 4.

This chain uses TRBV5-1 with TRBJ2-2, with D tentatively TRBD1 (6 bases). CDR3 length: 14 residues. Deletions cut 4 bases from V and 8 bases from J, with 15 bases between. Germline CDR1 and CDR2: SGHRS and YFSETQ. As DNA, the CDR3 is TGCGCCAGCAGCATGACAGGAGCTCCAGGGGAGCTGTTTTTT. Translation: CASSMTGAPGELFF.

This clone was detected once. CDR3 coding DNA: TGTGCCAGCAGCGCACGAGGGAGGACTTCCAATTCACCCCTCCACTTT. This gives the protein CASSARGRTSNSPLHF. This chain joins TRBV3-1 (or the pseudogene TRBV3-2) and TRBJ1-6, with D unclear. The CDR3 has 16 amino acids. Per germline, CDR1 LGHDT and CDR2 YNNKEL (reference sequence). V shed 5 bases and J shed 7 bases, with 18 bases lying between them.

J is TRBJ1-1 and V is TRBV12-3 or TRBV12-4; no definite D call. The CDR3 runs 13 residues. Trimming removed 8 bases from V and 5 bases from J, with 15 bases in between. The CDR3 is CASLRGPGTEAFF. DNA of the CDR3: TGTGCCAGCTTACGGGGTCCGGGGACTGAAGCTTTCTTT.

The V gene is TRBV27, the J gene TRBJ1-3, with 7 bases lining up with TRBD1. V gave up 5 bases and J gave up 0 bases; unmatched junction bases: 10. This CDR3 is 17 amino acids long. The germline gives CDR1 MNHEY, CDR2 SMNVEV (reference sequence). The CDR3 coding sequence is TGTGCCAGCAGTCCTACCGGGACAGCCTCCTCTGGAAACACCATATATTTT. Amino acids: CASSPTGTASSGNTIYF.

The CDR3 spells CASSPTPNTEAFF. CDR3 DNA sequence: TGTGCCAGCAGCCCCACACCGAACACTGAAGCTTTCTTT. The chain has TRBV6-2 or TRBV6-3 and TRBJ1-1; D not certain. CDR1 MNHEY and CDR2 SVGEGT come from the germline V gene. This CDR3 comprises 13 residues. The germline V and J ends were trimmed by 6 bases and 1 base, with 9 bases remaining between them.

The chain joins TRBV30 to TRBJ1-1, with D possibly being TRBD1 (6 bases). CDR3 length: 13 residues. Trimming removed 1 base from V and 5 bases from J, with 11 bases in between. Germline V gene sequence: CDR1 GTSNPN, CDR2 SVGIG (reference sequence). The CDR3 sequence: CAWSEQGGTEAFF. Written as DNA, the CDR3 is TGTGCCTGGAGTGAACAGGGAGGGACTGAAGCTTTCTTT.

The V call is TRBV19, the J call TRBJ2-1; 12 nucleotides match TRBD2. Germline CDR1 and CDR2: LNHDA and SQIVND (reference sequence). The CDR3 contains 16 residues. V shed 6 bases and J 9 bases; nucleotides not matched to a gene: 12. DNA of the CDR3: TGTGCCAGTAGCCGATCCGGACTAGCGGGACACGGTGAGCAGTTCTTC. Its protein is CASSRSGLAGHGEQFF.

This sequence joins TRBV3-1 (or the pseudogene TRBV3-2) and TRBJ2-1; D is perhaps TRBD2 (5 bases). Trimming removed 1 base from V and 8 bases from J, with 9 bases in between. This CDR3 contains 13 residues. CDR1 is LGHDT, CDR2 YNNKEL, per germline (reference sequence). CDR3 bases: TGTGCCAGCAGCCAAGCGCTAGCAGATGAGCAGTTCTTC. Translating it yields CASSQALADEQFF.

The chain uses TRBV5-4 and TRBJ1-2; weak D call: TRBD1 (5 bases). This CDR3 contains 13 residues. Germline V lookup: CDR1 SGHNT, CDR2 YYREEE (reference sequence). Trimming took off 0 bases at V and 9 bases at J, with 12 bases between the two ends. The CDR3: CASSLGSRTSYTF. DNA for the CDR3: TGTGCCAGCAGCTTGGGCTCAAGGACAAGCTACACCTTC.

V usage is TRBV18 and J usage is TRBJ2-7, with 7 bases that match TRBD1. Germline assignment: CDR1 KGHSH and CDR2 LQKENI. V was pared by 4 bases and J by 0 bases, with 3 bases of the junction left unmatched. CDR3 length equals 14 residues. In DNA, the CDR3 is TGTGCCAGCTCACTGGGGACAGCCTCCTACGAGCAGTACTTC. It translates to CASSLGTASYEQYF.

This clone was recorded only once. In DNA, the CDR3 is TGTGCCAGCAGTTTCGGGGGGCGAAGTGGCTACACCTTC. Amino acids: CASSFGGRSGYTF. V gene TRBV28 combines with J gene TRBJ1-2, with a weak D call TRBD1 (6 bases). The CDR3 has 13 amino acids. Trimming shortened V by 3 bases and J by 7 bases, and 12 bases separated the two germline ends. Germline V CDR1 and CDR2: MDHEN, SYDVKM.

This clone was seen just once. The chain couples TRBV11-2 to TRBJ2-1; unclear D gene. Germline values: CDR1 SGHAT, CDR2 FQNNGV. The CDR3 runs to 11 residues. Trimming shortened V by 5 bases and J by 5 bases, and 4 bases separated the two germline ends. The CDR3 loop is CASSLHNEQFF. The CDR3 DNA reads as TGTGCCAGCAGCCTCCACAATGAGCAGTTCTTC.

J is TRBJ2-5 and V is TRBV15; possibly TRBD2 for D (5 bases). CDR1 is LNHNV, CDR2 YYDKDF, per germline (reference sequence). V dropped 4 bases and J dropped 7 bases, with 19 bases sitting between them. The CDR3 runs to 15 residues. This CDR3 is CATSTQATGRGTQYF. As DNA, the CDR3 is TGTGCCACCAGCACCCAGGCGACGGGCCGGGGGACCCAGTACTTC.

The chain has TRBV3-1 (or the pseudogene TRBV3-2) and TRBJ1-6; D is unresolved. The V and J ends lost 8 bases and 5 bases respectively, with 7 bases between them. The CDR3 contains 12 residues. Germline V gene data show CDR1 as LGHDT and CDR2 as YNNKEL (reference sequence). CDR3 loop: CASGQDNSPLHF. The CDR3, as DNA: TGTGCCAGCGGGCAGGATAATTCACCCCTCCACTTT.

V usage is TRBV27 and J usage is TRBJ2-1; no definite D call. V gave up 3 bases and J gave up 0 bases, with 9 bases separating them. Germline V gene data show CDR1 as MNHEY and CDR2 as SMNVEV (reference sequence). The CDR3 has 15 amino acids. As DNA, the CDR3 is TGTGCCAGCAGTTTCGGTTCCTTCTCCTACAATGAGCAGTTCTTC. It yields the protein CASSFGSFSYNEQFF.

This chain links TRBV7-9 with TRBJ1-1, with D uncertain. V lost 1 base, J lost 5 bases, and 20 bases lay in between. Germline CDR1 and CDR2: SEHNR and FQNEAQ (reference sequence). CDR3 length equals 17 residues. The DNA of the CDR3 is TGTGCCAGCAGCTTAGGTCTAGGTACGGTCCCAACAACTGAAGCTTTCTTT. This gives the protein CASSLGLGTVPTTEAFF.

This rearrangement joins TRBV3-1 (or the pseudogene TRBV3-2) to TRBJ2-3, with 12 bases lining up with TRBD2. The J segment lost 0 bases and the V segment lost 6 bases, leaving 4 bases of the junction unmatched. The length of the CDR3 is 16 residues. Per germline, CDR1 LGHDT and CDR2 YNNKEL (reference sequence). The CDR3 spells CASRSGTSGSTDTQYF. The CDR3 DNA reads TGTGCCAGCAGATCCGGGACTAGCGGGAGCACAGATACGCAGTATTTT.

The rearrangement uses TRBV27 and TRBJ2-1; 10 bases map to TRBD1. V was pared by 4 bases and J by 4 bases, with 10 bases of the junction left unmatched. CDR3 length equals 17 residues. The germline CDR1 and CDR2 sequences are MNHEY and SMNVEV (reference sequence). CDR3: CASSYALRDRGYNEQFF. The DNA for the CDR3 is TGTGCCAGCAGTTATGCCCTTAGGGACAGGGGATACAATGAGCAGTTCTTC.

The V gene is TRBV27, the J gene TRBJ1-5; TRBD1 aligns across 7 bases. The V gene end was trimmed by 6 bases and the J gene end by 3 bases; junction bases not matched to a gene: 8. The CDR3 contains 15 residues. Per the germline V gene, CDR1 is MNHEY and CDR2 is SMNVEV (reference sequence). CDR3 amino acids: CASSLTGQPNQPQHF. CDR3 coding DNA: TGTGCCAGCAGCCTTACGGGACAGCCCAATCAGCCCCAGCATTTT.

CDR3 loop: CASSLGGGQALRAEAFF. In DNA, the CDR3 is TGTGCCAGCAGCTTAGGAGGGGGACAGGCACTTCGGGCTGAAGCTTTCTTT. The chain joins TRBV7-9 to TRBJ1-1; 8 bases are shared with TRBD1. V dropped 1 base and J dropped 6; count of bases not matched to a gene: 13. This CDR3 comprises 17 residues. Germline CDR1 and CDR2: SEHNR and FQNEAQ (reference sequence).

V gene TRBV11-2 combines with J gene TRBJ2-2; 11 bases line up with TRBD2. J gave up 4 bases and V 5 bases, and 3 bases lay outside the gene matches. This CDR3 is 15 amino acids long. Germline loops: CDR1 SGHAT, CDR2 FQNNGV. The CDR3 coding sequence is TGTGCCAGCAGCCCCGGGACTAGCGGCACCGGGGAGCTGTTTTTT. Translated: CASSPGTSGTGELFF.

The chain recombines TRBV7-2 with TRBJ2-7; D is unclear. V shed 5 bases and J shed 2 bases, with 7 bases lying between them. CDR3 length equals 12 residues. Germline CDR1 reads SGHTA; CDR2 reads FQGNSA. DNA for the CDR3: TGTGCCAGCAGCCTTTCCCCCTACGAGCAGTACTTC. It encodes CASSLSPYEQYF.

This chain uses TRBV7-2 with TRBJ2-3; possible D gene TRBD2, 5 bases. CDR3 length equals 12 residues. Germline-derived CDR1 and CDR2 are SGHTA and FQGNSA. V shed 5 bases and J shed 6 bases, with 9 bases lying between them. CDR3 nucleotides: TGTGCCAGCAGCCCCTTAGCGGATACGCAGTATTTT. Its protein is CASSPLADTQYF.

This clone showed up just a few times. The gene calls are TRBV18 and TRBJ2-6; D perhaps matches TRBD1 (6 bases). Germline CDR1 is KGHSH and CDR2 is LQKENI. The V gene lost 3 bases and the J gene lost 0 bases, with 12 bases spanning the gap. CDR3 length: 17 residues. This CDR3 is CASSPDSYLSGANVLTF. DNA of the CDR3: TGTGCCAGCTCACCGGACAGTTATCTCTCTGGGGCCAACGTCCTGACTTTC.

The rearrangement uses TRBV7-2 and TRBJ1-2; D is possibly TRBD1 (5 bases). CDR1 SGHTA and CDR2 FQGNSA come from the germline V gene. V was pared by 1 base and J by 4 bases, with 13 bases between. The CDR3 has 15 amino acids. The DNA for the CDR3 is TGTGCCAGCAGCTTAGACCGGGGGGAAGGCTATGGCTACACCTTC. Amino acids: CASSLDRGEGYGYTF.

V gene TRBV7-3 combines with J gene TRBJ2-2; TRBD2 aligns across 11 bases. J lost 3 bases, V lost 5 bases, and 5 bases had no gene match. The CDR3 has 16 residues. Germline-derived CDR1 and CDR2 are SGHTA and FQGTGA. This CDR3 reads CASSPGLAVHTGELFF. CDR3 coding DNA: TGTGCCAGCAGCCCGGGACTAGCGGTACACACCGGGGAGCTGTTTTTT.